This paragraph covers one TCR beta chain sequence. This specimen belongs to a study of graft-versus-host responses after intestinal transplantation. CDR1 MNHNS and CDR2 SASEGT come from the germline V gene. V lost 6 bases to trimming and J lost 0 bases, with 12 bases between them. CDR3 length: 15 amino acids. TCRdb keeps only in-frame clones here, not all; method: immunoSEQ multiplex PCR. In the table there are more than 10,000 clones, over 70% of which are singletons. The source was PBMCs, collected 120 to 130 days after transplant. This TCR derives from a human patient who received an intestinal transplant, so some T cells may come from the graft donor. The J gene is TRBJ2-1, the V gene TRBV6-1; tentatively, D is TRBD1 or TRBD2 (5 bases each). The CDR3 bases are TGTGCCAGCAGGTTGGGACCCTCCTCCTACAATGAGCAGTTCTTC. Its protein product is CASRLGPSSYNEQFF.